Presented here are 17 T cell receptor beta chains from one specimen sequenced in a study of T and B cells in COVID-19 patients. TRB rearrangements were amplified by multiplex PCR with BIOMED2 TRB-A/B primers. TCRdb re-called the multiplex PCR reads with MiXCR, one entry per CDR3 protein. The top ten hold around 10% of the sample, which has fewer than 8,000 distinct CDR3 sequences, less than 30% seen once. From blood, roughly 220-550 ng of genomic DNA served as TRB template. Sequencing was performed on blood. All receptors come from a human donor with active COVID-19.

By share of the sample, this clonotype is medium-sized. The chain links TRBV27 to TRBJ2-7; D ambiguous. V was trimmed by 4 bases and J by 2 bases, leaving 9 bases between them. The V gene's germline CDR1 is MNHEY and CDR2 SMNVEV (reference sequence). The CDR3 covers 13 residues. The DNA for the CDR3 is TGTGCCAGCAGTTCTCCCGGGCCCTACGAGCAGTACTTC. This gives the protein CASSSPGPYEQYF.

In its sample, this clonotype is medium-sized. The chain couples TRBV19 to TRBJ2-2, with 8 bases lining up with TRBD1. Germline CDR1 is LNHDA and CDR2 is SQIVND (reference sequence). There are 15 residues in the CDR3. Losses at the gene ends were 1 base for V and 5 bases for J; bases not matched to a gene: 3. The CDR3: CASSIGGTGTGELFF. The CDR3 region has the DNA TGTGCCAGTAGTATAGGGGGGACAGGTACCGGGGAGCTGTTTTTT.

V gene TRBV5-5 combines with J gene TRBJ1-1; D unclear. Trimming removed 4 bases from V and 6 bases from J, with 16 bases in between. Germline V lookup: CDR1 SGHKS, CDR2 YYEKEE (reference sequence). The CDR3 loop spans 14 amino acids. The chain's CDR3 is CASSSTGPTPEAFF. CDR3 in DNA: TGTGCCAGCAGCAGTACGGGCCCGACGCCTGAAGCTTTCTTT.

This chain connects TRBV28 to TRBJ2-7; 8 bases are a match to TRBD1. With V trimmed by 1 base and J by 3 bases, 5 bases remained unmatched. Germline V gene sequence: CDR1 MDHEN, CDR2 SYDVKM. The CDR3 totals 15 residues. The CDR3 reads CASSLSYRGYYEQYF. The DNA for the CDR3 is TGTGCCAGCAGTTTATCGTACAGGGGGTACTACGAGCAGTACTTC.

By sample fraction, this clonotype is medium-sized. The J gene is TRBJ2-2, the V gene TRBV11-3; TRBD1 matches 7 bases. With V trimmed by 3 bases and J by 2 bases, 12 bases remained unmatched. The CDR3 has 18 residues. Germline V CDR1 and CDR2: SGHNT, YENEEA. CDR3 in amino acids: CASSLESPGQINTGELFF. The CDR3 coding sequence is TGTGCCAGCAGCTTGGAATCACCGGGACAGATTAACACCGGGGAGCTGTTTTTT.

In this sample, this clonotype turned up a few times. The genes are TRBV6-5 and TRBJ1-4; D remains ambiguous. This CDR3 spans 12 amino acids. Per the germline V gene, CDR1 is MNHEY and CDR2 is SVGAGI. The V and J ends lost 7 bases and 7 bases respectively, with 10 bases between them. Here the CDR3 reads CASISGLEKLFF. For the CDR3, the DNA is TGTGCCAGCATTTCCGGTCTTGAAAAACTGTTTTTT.

The chain has TRBV5-1 and TRBJ2-3; perhaps TRBD2 as D (5 bases). This CDR3 comprises 15 residues. Trimming removed 2 bases from V and 0 bases from J, with 10 bases in between. Germline V gene lookup returns CDR1 SGHRS and CDR2 YFSETQ. The CDR3 sequence is CASSFSGPSTDTQYF. CDR3 DNA: TGCGCCAGCAGCTTCAGCGGACCTAGCACAGATACGCAGTATTTT.

The J gene is TRBJ2-2, the V gene TRBV7-9; tentatively, D is TRBD1 (6 bases). Germline CDR1 and CDR2: SEHNR and FQNEAQ (reference sequence). Trimming shortened V by 3 bases and J by 0 bases, and 11 bases separated the two germline ends. The CDR3 has 16 amino acids. The CDR3 region is CASSFATGSNTGELFF. The CDR3 DNA reads as TGTGCCAGCAGCTTCGCGACAGGATCGAACACCGGGGAGCTGTTTTTT.

The chain has TRBV7-6 and TRBJ2-1, with 10 bases lining up with TRBD2. CDR3 length: 15 amino acids. Germline values: CDR1 SGHVS, CDR2 FNYEAQ. V was clipped by 5 bases and J by 5 bases; unmatched bases: 6. The CDR3 DNA reads as TGTGCCAGCAGCCCCACTAGCGGGAAGAACAATGAGCAGTTCTTC. It encodes CASSPTSGKNNEQFF.

The gene calls are TRBV5-1 and TRBJ2-1, with D possibly matching TRBD2 (6 bases). The V end lost 1 base, the J end lost 4 bases, and 12 bases lay between the germline ends. The CDR3 loop spans 15 amino acids. CDR1 and CDR2 from the germline V gene are SGHRS and YFSETQ. CDR3 loop: CASSLRSSGYNEQFF. The CDR3 region has the DNA TGCGCCAGCAGCTTGCGATCGAGCGGGTACAATGAGCAGTTCTTC.

V and J are TRBV28 and TRBJ2-5; D is perhaps TRBD1 (5 bases). This CDR3 has 12 residues. The V end was cut by 5 bases, the J end by 5 bases, with 9 bases between. Germline CDR1 is MDHEN and CDR2 is SYDVKM. CDR3 bases: TGTGCCAGCAGTGCAGGGAAGGAGACCCAGTACTTC. This encodes CASSAGKETQYF. The variable domain in full, with the rest retrieved from reference TRBV28 and TRBJ2-5, is DVKVTQSSRYLVKRTGEKVFLECVQDMDHENMFWYRQDPGLGLRLIYFSYDVKMKEKGDIPEGYSVSREKKERFSLILESASTNQTSMYLCASSAGKETQYFGPGTRLLVL.

This clonotype turned up a few times. The chain combines TRBV24-1 with TRBJ2-1, with D possibly TRBD2 on 5 matching bases. Trimming took 4 bases from V and 0 from J, leaving 12 bases between them. This CDR3 contains 16 residues. CDR1 and CDR2 (germline): KGHDR, SFDVKD. The CDR3 loop is CATSDLAPSSYNEQFF. The DNA for the CDR3 is TGTGCCACCAGTGACCTAGCACCGAGCTCCTACAATGAGCAGTTCTTC.

This chain links TRBV7-2 with TRBJ2-1; D is uncertain. Trimming cost V 1 base and J 1 base, with 8 bases left between them. Germline CDR1 and CDR2: SGHTA and FQGNSA. This CDR3 spans 15 amino acids. DNA for the CDR3: TGTGCCAGCAGCTTAGACGGCGGATCCTACAATGAGCAGTTCTTC. Its protein product is CASSLDGGSYNEQFF.

In its sample, this clonotype is medium-sized (0.01 to 0.1%). The chain has TRBV6-5 and TRBJ2-2; D is ambiguous. The CDR3 is made up of 15 amino acids. Trimming removed 3 bases at V and 0 bases at J, with 8 bases between. Germline V CDR1 and CDR2: MNHEY, SVGAGI. The CDR3 is CASSYFEPNTGELFF. The CDR3 DNA is TGTGCCAGCAGTTATTTTGAGCCGAACACCGGGGAGCTGTTTTTT.

This clonotype is medium-sized within its sample. J is TRBJ2-6 and V is TRBV29-1, with TRBD1 identical over 9 bases. V lost 4 bases and J lost 2; bases outside the gene matches: 6. The V gene's germline CDR1 is SQVTM and CDR2 ANQGSEA. The CDR3 sequence is 16 residues long. In nucleotides, the CDR3 is TGCAGCGTTGTTGGGACAGGGACCGCTGGGGCCAACGTCCTGACTTTC. Translated, it gives CSVVGTGTAGANVLTF.

This chain joins TRBV5-1 and TRBJ2-5; possible D gene TRBD2, 7 bases. Between the trimmed V and J ends, which lost 0 bases and 4 bases, there was a span of 13 bases. The CDR3 extends over 15 amino acids. Germline V gene sequence: CDR1 SGHRS, CDR2 YFSETQ. The CDR3 DNA follows: TGCGCCAGCAGCTTGGAGGGGGGGCGGGCAGAGACCCAGTACTTC. Translating gives CASSLEGGRAETQYF.

This clonotype is labeled medium-sized. The CDR3 spells CATSDSVVNEQFF. DNA for the CDR3: TGTGCCACCAGTGACTCTGTGGTCAATGAGCAGTTCTTC. The gene calls are TRBV24-1 and TRBJ2-1, with D uncertain. Trimming shortened V by 4 bases and J by 6 bases, and 9 bases separated the two germline ends. The CDR3 totals 13 residues. Germline CDR1 and CDR2: KGHDR and SFDVKD.